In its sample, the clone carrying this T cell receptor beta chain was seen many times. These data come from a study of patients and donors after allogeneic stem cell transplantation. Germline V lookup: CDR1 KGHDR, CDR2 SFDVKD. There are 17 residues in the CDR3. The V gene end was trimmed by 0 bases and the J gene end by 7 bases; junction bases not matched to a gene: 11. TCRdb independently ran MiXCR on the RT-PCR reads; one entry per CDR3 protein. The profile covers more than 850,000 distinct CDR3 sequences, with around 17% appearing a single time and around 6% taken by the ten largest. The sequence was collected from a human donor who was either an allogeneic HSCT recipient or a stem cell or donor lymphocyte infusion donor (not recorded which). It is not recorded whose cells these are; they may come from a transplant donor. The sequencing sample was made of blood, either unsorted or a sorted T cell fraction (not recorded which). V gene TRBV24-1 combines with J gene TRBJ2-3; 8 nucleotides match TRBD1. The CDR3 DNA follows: TGTGCCACCAGTGATTTGCAGCAGGGGGCCGGAGGGAATACGCAGTATTTT. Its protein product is CATSDLQQGAGGNTQYF.